The clone carrying this T cell receptor (beta chain) was counted a few times. The antigen remains undetermined. This specimen belongs to a study of CD8 T cells in ankylosing spondylitis. TCRdb reprocessed the 5' RACE reads with MiXCR, giving one entry per CDR3 protein. This sample has 270,000 or so distinct CDR3 sequences; 18% occur once, and the top ten carry roughly a third. The CDR3 is 13 amino acids. Germline-derived CDR1 and CDR2 are SQVTM and ANQGSEA. V lost 0 bases and J lost 3, with 9 bases in between. Whole-study results and caveats: There was reportedly significant enrichment of clones that were disease-linked in matched ankylosing spondylitis synovial fluid.

The clonotype comes from a male donor with ankylosing spondylitis or in good health (not recorded which). V usage is TRBV29-1 and J usage is TRBJ2-7; D remains ambiguous. The sequenced material came from blood, either unsorted or a sorted T cell fraction (not recorded which). The CDR3 coding sequence is TGCAGCGTTGAAGACGGAGAGCTCTACGAGCAGTACTTC. Protein: CSVEDGELYEQYF.